This TCR beta chain was sequenced in a study of CD8+ T cells in alopecia areata. Study results and limitations: Clonality exceeded that of normal scalp in lesional scalp, most notably in alopecia totalis/universalis.

Remarks on this clone: The antigen remains unidentified.

Germline loops: CDR1 GTSNPN, CDR2 SVGIG (reference sequence). The CDR3 consists of 14 residues. Trimming pared 0 bases from V and 2 bases from J, leaving 10 bases between. Sequencing templates came from extracted RNA that was reverse transcribed into cDNA. The assay was immunoSEQ multiplex PCR, and TCRdb's table has in-frame clones only and misses some. The sample carries about 200,000 clones, approximately 61% recorded once. The sequences come from CD4+ T cells sorted from blood, collected at week 0. The clonotype was recovered from a human donor with alopecia areata. The chain joins TRBV30 to TRBJ1-2; D gene ambiguous. The CDR3 protein is CAWSVGGENYGYTF. Here the CDR3 DNA reads TGTGCCTGGAGTGTAGGCGGGGAAAACTATGGCTACACCTTC.